Listed below are T cell receptor beta chains from one sample, sequenced in a study of T-cell memory formation after mild COVID-19. TCRdb itself ran the 5' RACE reads through MiXCR, one entry per CDR3 protein. The repertoire holds about 350,000 distinct CDR3 sequences, with 12% to 15% as singletons. Sequences were obtained from PBMCs or a T cell subset sorted from them (not recorded which). These receptors were collected from a man aged 18 to 35 who had mild COVID-19 (a few samples of this study predate the infection). Cell type and time point are not known. CDR3s include the opening cysteine and the closing phenylalanine or tryptophan.

>TRBV20-1|TRBJ2-3
CSAGHSGGAGTQYF
>TRBV27|TRBJ2-5
CASSRSVTGVQETQYF
>TRBV7-2|TRBJ1-1
CASSSPPGARRTEAFF
>TRBV2|TRBJ2-5
CASTNIAGRQETQYF
>TRBV20-1|TRBJ2-1
CSGATRGIEQFF
>TRBV7-9|TRBJ2-1
CASSLVREQFF
>TRBV7-8|TRBJ1-1
CASSLGVFSTEAFF
>TRBV12-2|TRBJ2-7
CASRQLAGGPHEQYF
>TRBV14|TRBJ2-7
CASSHAGISSYEQYF
>TRBV12-3/TRBV12-4|TRBJ1-5
CASSQTTFGNQPQHF
>TRBV9|TRBJ1-2
CASSVHSSPTYYGYTF
>TRBV4-3|TRBJ1-3
CASSQDDRGNTIYF
>TRBV4-3|TRBJ2-3
CASSQESVGTDTQYF
>TRBV2|TRBJ2-3
CASVVVLAQYF
>TRBV2|TRBJ2-2
CASSLRAGELFF
>TRBV2|TRBJ2-7
CASSVGQGAVEQYF
>TRBV10-3|TRBJ2-3
CAISERGEDTQYF
>TRBV7-9|TRBJ2-5
CASSSSWEWAGKTQYF
>TRBV5-6|TRBJ2-7
CASSGTIHYEQYF
>TRBV7-9|TRBJ2-3
CASSLGDGDTQYF
>TRBV7-2|TRBJ2-2
CASSLARPGLDSPGELFF
>TRBV12-3/TRBV12-4|TRBJ1-6
CASSSDGTNSPLHF
>TRBV24-1|TRBJ2-1
CATSEASGVGTNEQFF
>TRBV5-6|TRBJ2-3
CASRPGQGGDTQYF
>TRBV5-1|TRBJ2-2
CASSFRGNTGELFF
>TRBV7-9|TRBJ2-5
CASSATEGWGETQYF
>TRBV20-1|TRBJ2-7
CSARPTTSGGTYEQYF
>TRBV28|TRBJ2-1
CASSLTAQRFF
>TRBV20-1|TRBJ1-5
CSARDNRGQSGGNQPQHF
>TRBV7-2|TRBJ2-7
CASSLQGSGSYEQYF
>TRBV5-5|TRBJ1-2
CASSLEYRQLARGYTF
>TRBV9|TRBJ1-1
CASSVSPTVNTEAFF
>TRBV7-8|TRBJ2-1
CASSLGQASYNEQFF
>TRBV7-8|TRBJ2-1
CASSLGTGSNEQFF
>TRBV7-8|TRBJ1-5
CASSLEGAAQPQHF
>TRBV14|TRBJ2-3
CASSPTRASSTDTQYF
>TRBV4-3|TRBJ2-2
CASSQVSTNTGELFF
>TRBV9|TRBJ2-1
CASSSDLPLYNEQFF
>TRBV7-2|TRBJ1-5
CASSLGFSNQPQHF
>TRBV7-3|TRBJ2-1
CASSLNPAWGSYNEQFF
>TRBV29-1|TRBJ1-1
CSALGGRNTEAFF
>TRBV2|TRBJ1-5
CASSEEPLNQPQHF
>TRBV12-3/TRBV12-4|TRBJ1-4
CASRGSGPTNEKLFF
>TRBV12-3/TRBV12-4|TRBJ1-5
CASSLEGTVNQPQHF